This TCR beta chain came from a study of high-grade serous ovarian cancer treatment subgroups. TCRdb's table, derived via immunoSEQ multiplex PCR, lists solely in-frame clones and lacks some. This sample carries some 40,000 clones, 79% of them seen once, and the ten largest clones take approximately 3.1%. The tumor samples were collected prior to definitive surgery or chemotherapy. The length of the CDR3 is 16 residues. Germline CDR1 reads SGHNT; CDR2 reads YYREEE (reference sequence). The V end lost 0 bases, the J end lost 6 bases, and 18 bases lay between the germline ends. The specimen sequenced was tumor tissue. This receptor was obtained from a human donor with high-grade serous ovarian cancer. The J gene is TRBJ1-2, the V gene TRBV5-4; no reliable D call. The CDR3 DNA is TGTGCCAGCAGCTTGGACTTGAGGGAGGCAGGAGATGGCTACACCTTC. Its translation: CASSLDLREAGDGYTF. Together with reference TRBV5-4 and TRBJ1-2, the CDR3 gives the full variable domain: ETGVTQSPTHLIKTRGQQVTLRCSSQSGHNTVSWYQQALGQGPQFIFQYYREEENGRGNFPPRFSGLQFPNYSSELNVNALELDDSALYLCASSLDLREAGDGYTFGSGTRLTVV.